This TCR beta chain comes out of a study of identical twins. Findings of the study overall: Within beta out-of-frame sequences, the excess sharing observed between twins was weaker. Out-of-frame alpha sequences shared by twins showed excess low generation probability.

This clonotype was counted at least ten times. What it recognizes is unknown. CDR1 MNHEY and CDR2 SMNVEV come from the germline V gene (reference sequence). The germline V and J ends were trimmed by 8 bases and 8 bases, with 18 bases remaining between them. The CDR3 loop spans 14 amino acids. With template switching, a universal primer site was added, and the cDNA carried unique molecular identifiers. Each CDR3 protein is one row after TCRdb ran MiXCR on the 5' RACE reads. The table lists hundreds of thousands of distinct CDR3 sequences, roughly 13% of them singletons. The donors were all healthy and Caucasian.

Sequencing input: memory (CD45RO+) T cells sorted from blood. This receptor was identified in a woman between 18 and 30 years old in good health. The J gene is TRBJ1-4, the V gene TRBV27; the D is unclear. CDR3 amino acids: CASARGSVIEKLFF. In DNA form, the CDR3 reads TGTGCCAGCGCGCGTGGGTCAGTTATCGAAAAACTGTTTTTT.